A single sample gave rise to the 12 T cell receptor beta chains below, sequenced in a study of blood T cell repertoires in COVID-19. Only in-frame clones appear in the TCRdb table, and some are missing; sequencing was by immunoSEQ multiplex PCR. The table lists just over 300,000 clones, over 85% of them singletons, with less than 2% in the top ten. The sequencing sample was made of peripheral blood. All receptors come from a woman aged 25-40 years with COVID-19, enrolled during active disease.

This clone was seen more than once but under ten times. The genes are TRBV15 and TRBJ1-1; D gene ambiguous. From germline, CDR1 is LNHNV and CDR2 YYDKDF (reference sequence). There are 14 residues in the CDR3. V lost 0 bases and J lost 1, with 6 bases in between. The DNA for the CDR3 is TGTGCCACCAGCAGAGATCAGGAGAACACTGAAGCTTTCTTT. Encoded protein: CATSRDQENTEAFF.

This chain joins TRBV6-5 and TRBJ2-7; TRBD2 agrees at 12 bases. V dropped 5 bases and J dropped 3; count of bases not matched to a gene: 5. CDR3 length equals 15 residues. CDR1 is MNHEY and CDR2 is SVGAGI in the germline V gene. Here the CDR3 DNA reads TGTGCCAGCAGTACTAGCGGGGGGACTTACTACGAGCAGTACTTC. Translating it yields CASSTSGGTYYEQYF.

The rearrangement joins TRBV7-9 to TRBJ1-1; D remains ambiguous. Trimming took 0 bases from V and 3 from J, leaving 17 bases between them. Germline V gene sequence: CDR1 SEHNR, CDR2 FQNEAQ (reference sequence). This CDR3 is built from 17 residues. CDR3 residues: CASSLARGYERDTEAFF. In nucleotides, the CDR3 is TGTGCCAGCAGCTTAGCCCGGGGTTACGAAAGGGACACTGAAGCTTTCTTT.

V is TRBV5-1 and J is TRBJ2-2; TRBD2 might be the D (6 bases). V lost 0 bases and J 0 bases, leaving 9 bases between the germline ends. The CDR3 spans 16 residues. Per germline, CDR1 SGHRS and CDR2 YFSETQ. The CDR3 is CASSLAGTANTGELFF. In DNA, the CDR3 is TGCGCCAGCAGCTTGGCCGGGACTGCGAACACCGGGGAGCTGTTTTTT. Full variable domain (outside the CDR3, taken from reference TRBV5-1 and TRBJ2-2): KAGVTQTPRYLIKTRGQQVTLSCSPISGHRSVSWYQQTPGQGLQFLFEYFSETQRNKGNFPGRFSGRQFSNSRSEMNVSTLELGDSALYLCASSLAGTANTGELFFGEGSRLTVL.

Comment on this clone: Other DNA sequences in the same sample also yield this CDR3. The chain recombines TRBV11-2 with TRBJ2-2; D is ambiguous. Germline CDR1 SGHAT, CDR2 FQNNGV. The CDR3 totals 14 residues. Trimming stripped 1 base from V and 1 base from J, with 4 bases between. The CDR3 region is CASSLVQNTGELFF. The CDR3 DNA sequence: TGTGCCAGCAGCTTAGTCCAGAACACCGGGGAGCTGTTTTTT. The complete variable domain, with remaining parts taken from reference TRBV11-2 and TRBJ2-2, reads EAGVAQSPRYKIIEKRQSVAFWCNPISGHATLYWYQQILGQGPKLLIQFQNNGVVDDSQLPKDRFSAERLKGVDSTLKIQPAKLEDSAVYLCASSLVQNTGELFFGEGSRLTVL.

The V and J genes are TRBV5-8 and TRBJ1-1; D is possibly TRBD1 (5 bases). V was trimmed by 0 bases and J by 4 bases, leaving 7 bases between them. Looked up from germline, CDR1 is SGHTS and CDR2 is YDEGEE. The CDR3 has 13 amino acids. DNA of the CDR3: TGTGCCAGCAGCTTGGGGGGGGGCACTGAAGCTTTCTTT. Translating it yields CASSLGGGTEAFF.

The chain links TRBV24-1 to TRBJ1-5; a possible D gene is TRBD1 (6 bases). Trimming left V 4 bases short and J 3 bases short, with 12 bases between. The germline V gene has CDR1 KGHDR and CDR2 SFDVKD. The CDR3 contains 15 residues. CDR3 residues: CATSDPNRVNQPQHF. CDR3 nucleotides: TGTGCCACCAGTGACCCAAACAGGGTCAATCAGCCCCAGCATTTT.

This sequence joins TRBV5-8 and TRBJ1-2; 9 nucleotides match TRBD1. CDR1 is SGHTS, CDR2 YDEGEE, per germline. The trim removed 1 base at V and 7 bases at J, leaving 14 bases unmatched. The CDR3 is 17 residues long. CDR3 nucleotide sequence: TGTGCCAGCAGCTTGAGCTATCGGCGGACAGGGGTTACTGGCTACACCTTC. This gives the protein CASSLSYRRTGVTGYTF.

The V call is TRBV11-3, the J call TRBJ2-4; 8 nucleotides match TRBD1. J was trimmed by 1 base and V by 6 bases; bases with no gene match: 14. Germline values: CDR1 SGHNT, CDR2 YENEEA. The CDR3 extends over 18 amino acids. The CDR3 nucleotides read TGTGCCAGCAGTATTTGGGACAGGTCCCGAGGGGCCAAAAACATTCAGTACTTC. It encodes CASSIWDRSRGAKNIQYF.

J is TRBJ1-2 and V is TRBV24-1, with 7 positions matching TRBD1. The CDR3 loop spans 16 amino acids. V trimming: 7 bases; J trimming: 4 bases; junction bases outside the gene matches: 14. Germline V gene sequence: CDR1 KGHDR, CDR2 SFDVKD. The CDR3 DNA reads TGTGCCACCAGAGGGGTTGGACAGGCGGATTCCTATGGCTACACCTTC. Residues: CATRGVGQADSYGYTF.

The chain has TRBV13 and TRBJ1-1; 7 nucleotides agree with TRBD1. The CDR3 is 20 amino acids. The germline V gene encodes CDR1 PRHDT and CDR2 FYEKMQ (reference sequence). V trimming: 2 bases; J trimming: 6 bases; junction bases outside the gene matches: 24. CDR3 DNA sequence: TGTGCCAGCAGCTTATTGGGGTTCGGAGGATCAACAGGGGCATTGCCTGAAGCTTTCTTT. Amino acids: CASSLLGFGGSTGALPEAFF.

V gene TRBV11-2 combines with J gene TRBJ2-3; 9 bases line up with TRBD1. The germline V gene has CDR1 SGHAT and CDR2 FQNNGV. The CDR3 is 15 amino acids. V shed 5 bases, J shed 5 bases, and the junction held 8 bases outside the gene matches. The CDR3 nucleotides read TGTGCCAGCAGCCCACAGGGACAGGGAAGAGATACGCAGTATTTT. It codes for CASSPQGQGRDTQYF.